The next 24 T cell receptor beta chains were all read from a single sample in a study of blood T cells in healthy people across ages. A J-beta primer mix and a sample-barcoded 5' primer were used in a second PCR of about 7 to 12 cycles. One entry per CDR3 protein results from TCRdb running MiXCR on the 5' RACE reads. The sample lists a few hundred thousand distinct CDR3 sequences, approximately 25% occurring once. The sequenced material came from blood. Source of these receptors: an older woman in good health.

This clonotype was seen at least ten times. The gene calls are TRBV12-3 or TRBV12-4 and TRBJ2-6; D not certain. Trimming removed 3 bases from V and 3 bases from J, with 9 bases in between. The CDR3 extends over 15 amino acids. The CDR3 protein is CASSLSAFGANVLTF. The CDR3 DNA reads TGTGCCAGCAGTTTGAGTGCATTTGGGGCCAACGTCCTGACTTTC.

This chain joins TRBV20-1 and TRBJ2-1, with unresolved D. With the DNA end fitting TRBJ2-5 better, the J assignment may be wrong. CDR1 DFQATT and CDR2 SNEGSKA come from the germline V gene (reference sequence). CDR3 length: 12 amino acids. CDR3 sequence: CSARVASETQYF. The CDR3 region has the DNA TGCAGTGCTAGAGTAGCTTCTGAGACCCAGTACTTC.

This clonotype was counted only a few times. The J gene is TRBJ2-5, the V gene TRBV20-1; weak D call: TRBD2 (6 bases). V lost 6 bases and J lost 5, with 16 bases in between. CDR1 DFQATT and CDR2 SNEGSKA come from the germline V gene (reference sequence). The CDR3 has 13 residues. The CDR3 sequence is CSAPRGSVETQYF. The DNA of the CDR3 is TGCAGTGCCCCGCGGGGTTCCGTGGAGACCCAGTACTTC.

This clonotype came up many times. The chain links TRBV27 to TRBJ2-3; 7 positions agree with TRBD2. The CDR3 extends over 16 amino acids. The junction had 10 bases not matched to a gene; V was cut back by 5 bases and J by 2 bases. Germline CDR1 and CDR2: MNHEY and SMNVEV (reference sequence). The CDR3 loop reads CASSIYGGWPTDTQYF. CDR3 coding DNA: TGTGCCAGCAGTATCTACGGGGGGTGGCCCACAGATACGCAGTATTTT.

In DNA form, the CDR3 reads TGTGCCAGCAGCTGGGGACTAGCCGGCGGGGAGCTGTTTTTT. Translation: CASSWGLAGGELFF. The chain has TRBV14 and TRBJ2-2; TRBD2 aligns across 9 bases. From germline, CDR1 is SGHDN and CDR2 FVKESK. There are 14 residues in the CDR3. V lost 5 bases to trimming and J lost 7 bases; unmatched junction nucleotides: 5.

V is TRBV20-1 and J is TRBJ1-4, with 7 bases aligning to TRBD1. This CDR3 has 16 amino acids. Germline V gene lookup returns CDR1 DFQATT and CDR2 SNEGSKA (reference sequence). V was pared by 6 bases and J by 1 base, with 11 bases of the junction left unmatched. CDR3 loop: CSAFDRARGTNEKLFF. DNA of the CDR3: TGCAGTGCATTTGACAGGGCGAGAGGAACTAATGAAAAACTGTTTTTT.

The chain combines TRBV10-3 with TRBJ2-2; D gene uncertain. The CDR3 contains 14 residues. V was cut by 10 bases and J by 1 base, with 13 bases left in between. Germline assignment: CDR1 ENHRY and CDR2 SYGVKD. The CDR3 protein is CATAPTENTGELFF. As DNA, the CDR3 is TGTGCCACGGCCCCTACCGAGAACACCGGGGAGCTGTTTTTT.

V gene TRBV5-1 combines with J gene TRBJ1-1; D is perhaps TRBD1 (6 bases). The CDR3 sequence is 16 residues long. Germline CDR1 reads SGHRS; CDR2 reads YFSETQ. Trimming left V 4 bases short and J 3 bases short, with 19 bases between. This chain's CDR3 is CASSPSTGRFDTEAFF. For the CDR3, the DNA is TGCGCCAGCAGCCCTTCGACAGGTCGGTTTGACACTGAAGCTTTCTTT.

The V call is TRBV29-1, the J call TRBJ2-5; no clear D. Looked up from germline, CDR1 is SQVTM and CDR2 is ANQGSEA. CDR3 length: 11 residues. V was pared by 5 bases and J by 5 bases, with 9 bases between. The CDR3 region has the DNA TGCAGCGTTTCCCTTGAGGAGACCCAGTACTTC. Its translation: CSVSLEETQYF.

The sample holds a few counts of this clonotype. The V call is TRBV20-1, the J call TRBJ2-5; D is unresolved. The germline V gene encodes CDR1 DFQATT and CDR2 SNEGSKA (reference sequence). There are 13 residues in the CDR3. Between the trimmed V and J ends, which lost 2 bases and 3 bases, there was a span of 10 bases. CDR3 in amino acids: CSARQDGKETQYF. CDR3 nucleotides: TGCAGTGCTAGACAGGACGGTAAAGAGACCCAGTACTTC.

The chain recombines TRBV6-2 or TRBV6-3 with TRBJ2-6; D is unclear. The germline gives CDR1 MNHEY, CDR2 SVGEGT. The CDR3 runs 16 residues. The ends were cut back, 4 bases at V and 2 bases at J, with 12 bases in the middle. The CDR3 DNA follows: TGTGCCAGCAGTTCCCCCGTTTTTGCTGGGGCCAACGTCCTGACTTTC. Translating it yields CASSSPVFAGANVLTF.

The genes are TRBV7-2 and TRBJ2-7, with TRBD2 identical over 7 bases. Trimming cost V 3 bases and J 5 bases; bases outside gene matches: 10. CDR1 SGHTA and CDR2 FQGNSA come from the germline V gene. The CDR3 extends over 15 amino acids. CDR3 DNA sequence: TGTGCCAGCAGCTTTGGCGGGAGCCGGATTGACGAGCAGTACGTC. Translating it yields CASSFGGSRIDEQYV.

The chain is built from TRBV12-5 and TRBJ2-5, with 11 bases that match TRBD2. V shed 7 bases, J shed 3 bases, and the junction held 10 bases outside the gene matches. This CDR3 has 16 residues. Germline CDR1 LGHNT, CDR2 FRNRAP. The CDR3 coding sequence is TGTGCTAGTGCCCTGACTAGCGGGGACTTCAAAGAGACCCAGTACTTC. Translation gives CASALTSGDFKETQYF. Looking up the rest from reference TRBV12-5 and TRBJ2-5 gives the full variable domain: DARVTQTPRHKVTEMGQEVTMRCQPILGHNTVFWYRQTMMQGLELLAYFRNRAPLDDSGMPKDRFSAEMPDATLATLKIQPSEPRDSAVYFCASALTSGDFKETQYFGPGTRLLVL.

The chain couples TRBV5-1 to TRBJ1-1; D gene ambiguous. Trimming removed 4 bases from V and 1 base from J, with 11 bases in between. The germline V gene encodes CDR1 SGHRS and CDR2 YFSETQ. This CDR3 spans 14 amino acids. CDR3 sequence reads: CASSLTITNTEAFF. The DNA of the CDR3 is TGCGCCAGCAGCCTGACAATTACGAACACTGAAGCTTTCTTT. Variable domain in full (rest from reference TRBV5-1 and TRBJ1-1): KAGVTQTPRYLIKTRGQQVTLSCSPISGHRSVSWYQQTPGQGLQFLFEYFSETQRNKGNFPGRFSGRQFSNSRSEMNVSTLELGDSALYLCASSLTITNTEAFFGQGTRLTVV.

The chain joins TRBV5-1 to TRBJ2-4, with D possibly TRBD1 on 6 matching bases. The germline V gene encodes CDR1 SGHRS and CDR2 YFSETQ. This CDR3 has 16 residues. Trimming took 5 bases from V and 0 from J, leaving 15 bases between them. The chain's CDR3 is CASSWDTSLAKNIQYF. As DNA, the CDR3 is TGCGCCAGCAGTTGGGACACATCTTTAGCCAAAAACATTCAGTACTTC.

This clonotype has at least ten counts. The chain combines TRBV12-3 or TRBV12-4 with TRBJ1-4; no clear D gene. The CDR3 has 10 residues. V lost 8 bases to trimming and J lost 8 bases, with 6 bases between them. CDR3 sequence: CASGREKLFF. The CDR3 DNA follows: TGTGCCAGCGGGAGGGAAAAACTGTTTTTT.

This clonotype has only a few counts. This chain joins TRBV27 and TRBJ2-1; 8 bases map to TRBD2. CDR1 and CDR2 from the germline V gene are MNHEY and SMNVEV (reference sequence). The junction had 10 bases not matched to a gene; V was cut back by 3 bases and J by 0 bases. The CDR3 runs to 18 residues. Written as DNA, the CDR3 is TGTGCCAGCAGTTTGTCGGGGGGGTACACTCGCTCCTACAATGAGCAGTTCTTC. Translation gives CASSLSGGYTRSYNEQFF.

V is TRBV9 and J is TRBJ2-3, with D hard to call. V was clipped by 0 bases and J by 4 bases, with 6 bases between them. The CDR3 length is 13 residues. From germline, CDR1 is SGDLS and CDR2 YYNGEE. CDR3 in DNA: TGTGCCAGCAGCGTAGGCAATCCAGATACGCAGTATTTT. Its protein product is CASSVGNPDTQYF.

The chain has TRBV4-3 and TRBJ1-6, with D tentatively TRBD1 (6 bases). Germline values: CDR1 LGHNA, CDR2 YSLEER. The length of the CDR3 is 16 residues. V was shortened by 1 base and J by 6 bases, with 13 bases between the two germline ends. The CDR3 loop reads CASSQATGGSNSPLHF. The CDR3, as DNA: TGCGCCAGCAGCCAAGCGACAGGAGGCTCTAATTCACCCCTCCACTTT.

Concerning this clonotype itself: As the CDR3 is not closed by the conserved phenylalanine or tryptophan, this likely results from a read error. This chain links TRBV2 with TRBJ2-7, with 9 bases identical to TRBD1. Germline V gene lookup returns CDR1 SNHLY and CDR2 FYNNEI. The V gene end was trimmed by 5 bases and the J gene end by 7 bases; junction bases not matched to a gene: 6. CDR3 length: 13 amino acids. Here the CDR3 DNA reads TGTGCCAGCAGTCCGGACAGGGGAGGTGAGCAGTACCTC. It translates to CASSPDRGGEQYL.

V gene TRBV6-1 combines with J gene TRBJ1-1, with D tentatively TRBD1 (5 bases). This CDR3 contains 14 residues. Germline V gene sequence: CDR1 MNHNS, CDR2 SASEGT. Between the trimmed V and J ends, which lost 3 bases and 4 bases, there was a span of 12 bases. The CDR3 is CASSEVTGTTEAFF. The CDR3 nucleotides are TGTGCCAGCAGTGAGGTCACCGGGACCACTGAAGCTTTCTTT.

The chain is built from TRBV5-1 and TRBJ1-6, with D perhaps matching TRBD1 (5 bases). CDR1 is SGHRS and CDR2 is YFSETQ in the germline V gene. V shed 3 bases and J shed 0 bases, with 10 bases lying between them. The CDR3 covers 16 residues. CDR3 DNA sequence: TGCGCCAGCAGCTGGGACCCTCGCTCCTATAATTCACCCCTCCACTTT. Its protein product is CASSWDPRSYNSPLHF.

This rearrangement joins TRBV20-1 to TRBJ2-5; unclear D gene. The CDR3 is 12 residues long. Trimming left V 1 base short and J 7 bases short, with 10 bases between. Germline V lookup: CDR1 DFQATT, CDR2 SNEGSKA (reference sequence). Here the CDR3 reads CSARGKLGTQYF. The CDR3 DNA sequence: TGCAGTGCTAGAGGCAAGCTTGGGACCCAGTACTTC.

V gene TRBV7-9 combines with J gene TRBJ2-7; 12 nucleotides line up with TRBD2. The CDR3 has 16 amino acids. CDR1 and CDR2 (germline): SEHNR, FQNEAQ (reference sequence). Unmatched junction bases numbered 7, after V lost 1 base and J lost 6 bases. The CDR3 DNA follows: TGTGCCAGCAGCTTAGGACTAGCGGGAGATACGCCCGAGCAGTACTTC. Residues: CASSLGLAGDTPEQYF.